The 14 T cell receptor beta chains given below trace back to one sample, sequenced in a study of regulatory T cells in long-lasting Graves disease. Arm-PCR with iRepertoire HTBI primers amplified the CDR3 regions for these TCR beta libraries. From the multiplex PCR reads, TCRdb called clonotypes with MiXCR, one entry per CDR3 protein. The sample has 530,000 or so distinct CDR3 sequences; 15% to 20% are singletons. Time point denoted: newly diagnosed GD, antithyroid drugs for less than 3 months. The TCR library used RNA extracted from PBMCs. These data are also associated with another study on T cells in Graves' hyperthyroidism and ophthalmopathy.

The material sequenced was peripheral blood mononuclear cells (PBMCs), taken at new diagnosis, from a patient treated with antithyroid drugs. The receptor set was obtained from a man aged 18 to 29 with Graves disease.

The chain carries TRBV20-1 and TRBJ2-2; D is perhaps TRBD1 (5 bases). The V end lost 3 bases, the J end lost 3 bases, and 11 bases lay between the germline ends. Germline V gene lookup returns CDR1 DFQATT and CDR2 SNEGSKA (reference sequence). This CDR3 has 14 residues. DNA for the CDR3: TGCAGTGCTAGGCAGGGAATGGACACCGGGGAGCTGTTTTTT. This encodes CSARQGMDTGELFF.

The chain is built from TRBV27 and TRBJ2-1; D is possibly TRBD2 (5 bases). Germline loops: CDR1 MNHEY, CDR2 SMNVEV (reference sequence). This CDR3 has 12 residues. The V end lost 5 bases, the J end lost 8 bases, and 10 bases lay between the germline ends. The CDR3 region has the DNA TGTGCCAGCAGTACCGGAGGTTATGAGCAGTTCTTC. It translates to CASSTGGYEQFF.

This clonotype has ten or more counts. V gene TRBV6-1 combines with J gene TRBJ1-2; no firm D call. The V and J ends lost 7 bases and 7 bases respectively, with 19 bases between them. Germline CDR1 MNHNS, CDR2 SASEGT. The CDR3 length is 14 residues. The CDR3 is CASTEGAGISGYTF. The CDR3 bases are TGTGCCAGCACCGAAGGAGCGGGTATTTCTGGCTACACCTTC.

CDR3 DNA sequence: TGCGCCAGCAGCCTTAGGACAGTCACGAACACCGGGGAGCTGTTTTTT. This codes for CASSLRTVTNTGELFF. The chain combines TRBV5-1 with TRBJ2-2; tentatively, D is TRBD1 (6 bases). V gave up 4 bases and J gave up 0 bases, with 13 bases separating them. The CDR3 totals 16 residues. The germline CDR1 and CDR2 sequences are SGHRS and YFSETQ.

Remarks on this clonotype: Since a much larger clone is just one base distant, this may be a read error. The chain is built from TRBV20-1 and TRBJ2-3; tentative D call: TRBD2 (5 bases). The CDR3 totals 10 residues. Germline CDR1 DFQATT, CDR2 SNEGSKA (reference sequence). The CDR3 bases are TGCAGTGCCCCGGAGGATACGCGGTATTTT. It yields the protein CSAPEDTRYF.

This clonotype was counted only a few times. V usage is TRBV27 and J usage is TRBJ1-2, with D unclear. The CDR3 has 14 amino acids. Deletions cut 6 bases from V and 8 bases from J, with 19 bases between. Germline-derived CDR1 and CDR2 are MNHEY and SMNVEV (reference sequence). The CDR3 sequence is CASSRGGSVGGYTF. DNA for the CDR3: TGTGCCAGCAGCCGTGGAGGCTCCGTCGGAGGCTACACCTTC.

This clonotype was seen more than once but under ten times. The V and J genes are TRBV20-1 and TRBJ1-5; tentatively, D is TRBD1 (6 bases). The V end was cut by 3 bases, the J end by 6 bases, with 9 bases between. The CDR3 spans 12 residues. CDR1 and CDR2 (germline): DFQATT, SNEGSKA (reference sequence). In DNA form, the CDR3 reads TGCAGTGCTAGTTGGGGGCGTCAGCCCCAGCATTTT. Amino acid sequence: CSASWGRQPQHF.

This clonotype was recorded many times. This chain links TRBV12-3 or TRBV12-4 with TRBJ2-7; 7 nucleotides line up with TRBD1. V trimming: 10 bases; J trimming: 3 bases; junction bases outside the gene matches: 6. There are 12 residues in the CDR3. This CDR3 reads CATRPGGYEQYF. The DNA for the CDR3 is TGTGCCACCCGGCCAGGGGGCTACGAGCAGTACTTC.

About this clonotype itself: This clone may be a read error of a much larger clone one base away. This chain joins TRBV20-1 and TRBJ2-1; a weak D match, TRBD1 (5 bases). The CDR3 is 13 amino acids. Trimming took off 5 bases at V and 13 bases at J, with 21 bases between the two ends. Germline V gene data show CDR1 as DFQATT and CDR2 as SNEGSKA (reference sequence). CDR3 protein: CSAATQGYETQFF. The CDR3 nucleotides are TGCAGTGCTGCCACCCAGGGATATGAGACCCAGTTCTTC.

The chain combines TRBV2 with TRBJ2-5, with TRBD1 as a possible D gene (6 bases). The length of the CDR3 is 14 residues. Germline assignment: CDR1 SNHLY and CDR2 FYNNEI. Trimming shortened V by 8 bases and J by 1 base, and 14 bases separated the two germline ends. The DNA for the CDR3 is TGTGCCAGCGTCGCCGGGACACCCCAAGAGACCCAGTACTTC. As protein: CASVAGTPQETQYF. The variable domain in full, completed from reference TRBV2 and TRBJ2-5, reads EPEVTQTPSHQVTQMGQEVILRCVPISNHLYFYWYRQILGQKVEFLVSFYNNEISEKSEIFDDQFSVERPDGSNFTLKIRSTKLEDSAMYFCASVAGTPQETQYFGPGTRLLVL.

This clonotype was seen at least ten times. J is TRBJ2-1 and V is TRBV10-3; D is tentatively TRBD1 or TRBD2 (5 bases each). From germline, CDR1 is ENHRY and CDR2 SYGVKD. This CDR3 contains 13 residues. V dropped 2 bases and J dropped 5 bases, with 7 bases sitting between them. For the CDR3, the DNA is TGTGCCATCAGTGAGGGGGGAGACAATGAGCAGTTCTTC. Protein sequence: CAISEGGDNEQFF.

The chain recombines TRBV20-1 with TRBJ2-1; 9 nucleotides match TRBD2. The CDR3 sequence is 13 residues long. Per the germline V gene, CDR1 is DFQATT and CDR2 is SNEGSKA (reference sequence). The V and J ends lost 5 bases and 10 bases, in that order; junction bases with no gene match: 9. The CDR3 DNA reads TGCAGTGCTTCTGGGGGACTAGCTCAAGAGCAGTTCTTC. Translated: CSASGGLAQEQFF.

This clonotype showed up just a few times. The V and J genes are TRBV19 and TRBJ2-1; 9 bases map to TRBD2. The junction had 16 bases not matched to a gene; V was cut back by 3 bases and J by 7 bases. The CDR3 has 18 amino acids. Germline V gene sequence: CDR1 LNHDA, CDR2 SQIVND (reference sequence). This chain's CDR3 is CASSIWRGSAGGGNEQFF. CDR3 nucleotides: TGTGCCAGTAGTATTTGGCGGGGGTCGGCGGGAGGGGGAAATGAGCAGTTCTTC.

The table lists this clonotype with many counts. For the CDR3, the DNA is TGTGCCAGCAGCCTACTTGGGGGGGAGGCTGAAGCTTTCTTT. Its translation is CASSLLGGEAEAFF. The rearrangement joins TRBV7-8 to TRBJ1-1; D is perhaps TRBD1 (5 bases). The CDR3 totals 14 residues. The germline V gene encodes CDR1 SGHVS and CDR2 FQNEAQ. V was trimmed by 5 bases and J by 6 bases, leaving 16 bases between them.